This TCR beta chain was identified in a study of cytomegalovirus exposure and HLA in healthy donors. For the study at large: The 100 to 150 validation repertoires, a later analysis reported, used the same platform as the roughly 700 repertoires from the first cohort.

Generated by immunoSEQ multiplex PCR, the TCRdb table keeps only in-frame clones and is missing some. The sample gives around 250,000 clones, 90% of which show up once; around 3.1% is in the top ten. Germline-derived CDR1 and CDR2 are MDHEN and SYDVKM. The length of the CDR3 is 14 residues. The V end lost 1 base, the J end lost 7 bases, and 13 bases lay between the germline ends. This clone was counted a single time. The receptor was isolated from a woman aged 30 to 39 in good health and CMV-seronegative. Sequenced material: PBMCs. The J gene is TRBJ2-5, the V gene TRBV28, with D possibly TRBD1 on 5 matching bases. As DNA, the CDR3 is TGTGCCAGCAGTTTATATGGGGCTGAGGTGACCCAGTACTTC. Its translation is CASSLYGAEVTQYF.